The next 6 T cell receptor beta chains were all read from a single sample in a study of regulatory T cells in long-lasting Graves disease (dated by TCRdb to 2020 to 2022). The protocol used for the library was multiplex PCR. Sequencing was performed on an Illumina HiSeq 4000. TCR beta libraries were built with iRepertoire HTBI primers and Arm-PCR amplification of CDR3 regions. Starting from the raw public reads, TCRdb applied fastp trimming at Q25, assembled clones with MiXCR and retained in-frame beta chains. Each record represents a unique CDR3 protein, reported with the most common genes and DNA among its rows. The table for this sample lists about 620,000 distinct CDR3 sequences; about 16% of them were counted only once. Around a sixth of the sample is taken by the ten largest. The sample's time point label is to be understood as: newly diagnosed GD, antithyroid drugs for less than 3 months. RNA was extracted from PBMCs in TRIzol for both TCR sequencing and RNA sequencing.

This sample was shared with a second study, whose subject was T cells in Graves' hyperthyroidism and ophthalmopathy.

Material: peripheral blood mononuclear cells (PBMCs), obtained at new diagnosis, from a patient treated with antithyroid drugs. The receptors come from a woman aged 30 to 39 with Graves disease. Donor details come from another sample of the same person, matched by shared clones.

The chain has TRBV28 and TRBJ2-7, with 8 positions matching TRBD1. Unmatched junction bases numbered 4, after V lost 3 bases and J lost 3 bases. This CDR3 contains 14 residues. Germline CDR1 reads MDHEN; CDR2 reads SYDVKM. The chain's CDR3 is CASSFTGGFYEQYF. The CDR3, as DNA: TGTGCCAGCAGTTTTACAGGGGGTTTCTACGAGCAGTACTTC.

V usage is TRBV18 and J usage is TRBJ1-5; D is unresolved. Germline V gene data show CDR1 as KGHSH and CDR2 as LQKENI. The germline V and J ends were trimmed by 2 bases and 3 bases, with 11 bases remaining between them. CDR3 length: 15 residues. The CDR3 reads CASSPETAFNQPQHF. DNA of the CDR3: TGTGCCAGCTCACCAGAGACGGCCTTCAATCAGCCCCAGCATTTT.

This clonotype has just a few counts. Its ends do not fully match the called genes, so a read error is possible. Written as DNA, the CDR3 is TGTGCCAGCAGCTTAGGGGTCTCCAACAATGAGCAGTTCTTC. Translated, it gives CASSLGVSNNEQFF. This rearrangement joins TRBV7-2 to TRBJ2-1; no firm D call. Germline V gene data show CDR1 as SGHTA and CDR2 as FQGNSA. The CDR3 sequence is 14 residues long.

This clonotype was recorded many times. The rearrangement links TRBV2 to TRBJ2-2; D is ambiguous. Germline V CDR1 and CDR2: SNHLY, FYNNEI. This CDR3 has 14 residues. With 3 bases removed from V and 5 bases from J, the gap between germline ends came to 10 bases. The CDR3 region is CASSDGTTTGELFF. The DNA for the CDR3 is TGTGCCAGCAGTGACGGTACCACAACCGGGGAGCTGTTTTTT. The variable domain in full, with the rest retrieved from reference TRBV2 and TRBJ2-2, is EPEVTQTPSHQVTQMGQEVILRCVPISNHLYFYWYRQILGQKVEFLVSFYNNEISEKSEIFDDQFSVERPDGSNFTLKIRSTKLEDSAMYFCASSDGTTTGELFFGEGSRLTVL.

Many counts were recorded for this clonotype. This chain joins TRBV2 and TRBJ2-7, with D perhaps assigned TRBD1 or TRBD2 (5 bases each). This CDR3 is built from 15 residues. Germline CDR1 SNHLY, CDR2 FYNNEI. Trimming stripped 4 bases from V and 2 bases from J, with 15 bases between. In nucleotides, the CDR3 is TGTGCCAGCAGTGGTTCCGGGACGGCCACCTACGAGCAGTACTTC. Translated, it gives CASSGSGTATYEQYF. The full variable domain, its missing parts supplied by reference TRBV2 and TRBJ2-7, is EPEVTQTPSHQVTQMGQEVILRCVPISNHLYFYWYRQILGQKVEFLVSFYNNEISEKSEIFDDQFSVERPDGSNFTLKIRSTKLEDSAMYFCASSGSGTATYEQYFGPGTRLTVT.

In its sample, this clonotype was seen many times. The chain employs TRBV9 and TRBJ1-1; a weak D match, TRBD1 (6 bases). Germline loops: CDR1 SGDLS, CDR2 YYNGEE. Trimming removed 1 base from V and 5 bases from J, with 12 bases in between. This CDR3 spans 14 amino acids. DNA of the CDR3: TGTGCCAGCAGCGTACGGGGGGACAAGACTGAAGCTTTCTTT. Amino acid sequence: CASSVRGDKTEAFF.